This T cell receptor (beta chain) comes out of a study of patients and donors after allogeneic stem cell transplantation. One entry per CDR3 protein results from TCRdb running MiXCR on the RT-PCR reads. There are under 950 distinct CDR3 sequences in the sample; 35% to 50% occur only once, and roughly 33% lies in the top ten. From germline, CDR1 is LGHNA and CDR2 YNFKEQ. The V segment lost 1 base and the J segment 4 bases; nucleotides outside the gene matches: 12. The CDR3 loop spans 19 amino acids. This clonotype was counted a few times. The sample consisted of blood, either unsorted or a sorted T cell fraction (not recorded which). The origin of this receptor is a human donor who was either an allogeneic HSCT recipient or a stem cell or donor lymphocyte infusion donor (not recorded which). It is not recorded whose cells these are; they may come from a transplant donor. This chain uses TRBV4-2 with TRBJ2-7; 14 bases align to TRBD2. The CDR3 region is CASSQGGTSGRLTRYEQYF. CDR3 in DNA: TGTGCCAGCAGCCAAGGTGGGACTAGCGGGAGATTAACACGATACGAGCAGTACTTC.